This T cell receptor (beta chain) was found in a study of CD8 T cells in Susac syndrome. RNA in amounts of roughly 0.45 to 1 ug was reverse transcribed with random hexamers. TCRdb analysed the immunoSEQ multiplex PCR reads with MiXCR anew, one entry per CDR3 protein. The table shows 180,000 or so distinct CDR3 sequences, with 90% to 95% occurring only once. The study's findings and limits: TCR sequencing and HLA analysis covered a relatively small number of individuals.

V lost 5 bases, J lost 3 bases, and 11 bases lay in between. The CDR3 runs 13 residues. Germline values: CDR1 GTSNPN, CDR2 SVGIG (reference sequence). TCR beta was sequenced from blood CD8+ and CD4+ T cells. This clonotype was counted once. The antigen remains undetermined. The specimen sequenced was CD4+ T cells from PBMCs. This TCR came from a human donor in good health. This sequence joins TRBV30 and TRBJ1-3; D unresolved. CDR3 sequence: CAWAPLLGNTIYF. DNA for the CDR3: TGTGCCTGGGCTCCCCTCCTTGGAAACACCATATATTTT.